A single sample gave rise to the 8 T cell receptor beta chains below, sequenced in a study of blood T cell repertoires in COVID-19. The repertoire was sequenced with immunoSEQ multiplex PCR; TCRdb's copy has only in-frame clones and lacks some. The sample contains over 150,000 clones, 80% to 85% of which appear only once. Sequenced: peripheral blood. Source of these receptors: a woman aged 55-69 years with acute or convalescent COVID-19.

This chain joins TRBV14 and TRBJ1-2; the match to TRBD1 covers 9 bases. The germline V gene encodes CDR1 SGHDN and CDR2 FVKESK. This CDR3 has 17 residues. V was clipped by 2 bases and J by 5 bases; unmatched bases: 12. CDR3 protein: CASSQTGGLRSGYGYTF. CDR3 DNA sequence: TGTGCCAGCAGCCAAACAGGGGGCCTACGTTCGGGTTATGGCTACACCTTC. The variable domain in full, with the rest retrieved from reference TRBV14 and TRBJ1-2, is EAGVTQFPSHSVIEKGQTVTLRCDPISGHDNLYWYRRVMGKEIKFLLHFVKESKQDESGMPNNRFLAERTGGTYSTLKVQPAELEDSGVYFCASSQTGGLRSGYGYTFGSGTRLTVV.

CDR3 sequence (DNA): TGTGCCAGCAGCTTGGCGACTAGCGGGGCAGTTGGAGAGCAGTTCTTC. This encodes CASSLATSGAVGEQFF. The chain carries TRBV7-6 and TRBJ2-1; 11 bases are a match to TRBD2. This CDR3 is built from 16 residues. Germline V CDR1 and CDR2: SGHVS, FNYEAQ. The ends lost 3 bases at V and 10 bases at J; junction bases unmatched: 11.

The genes are TRBV18 and TRBJ2-2, with 8 bases lining up with TRBD1. Trimming at V came to 2 bases and at J to 4 bases, leaving 3 bases not matched to a gene. This CDR3 region has 15 residues. Germline CDR1 KGHSH, CDR2 LQKENI. The CDR3 region has the DNA TGTGCCAGCTCACCAGGACAGGGAGGCACCGGGGAGCTGTTTTTT. This translates into CASSPGQGGTGELFF.

This clone appeared a few times. The chain is built from TRBV12-3 or TRBV12-4 and TRBJ1-2; D not certain. Deletions cut 3 bases from V and 8 bases from J, with 7 bases between. The CDR3 loop spans 11 amino acids. DNA of the CDR3: TGTGCCAGCAGTTTGGGCAGGGGCTACACCTTC. Residues: CASSLGRGYTF.

V usage is TRBV10-3 and J usage is TRBJ2-1; D is perhaps TRBD2 (5 bases). Germline V lookup: CDR1 ENHRY, CDR2 SYGVKD. The V gene lost 6 bases and the J gene lost 6 bases, with 15 bases spanning the gap. The CDR3 sequence is 14 residues long. In DNA, the CDR3 is TGTGCCATCAGGGGAGACCAGCCCATCAATGAGCAGTTCTTC. This encodes CAIRGDQPINEQFF.

The genes are TRBV6-1 and TRBJ2-3; D remains unclear. V lost 2 bases, J lost 2 bases, and 8 bases lay in between. This CDR3 is built from 14 residues. Germline CDR1 MNHNS, CDR2 SASEGT. CDR3 bases: TGTGCCAGCAGTGAAATTGGGCCCACAGATACGCAGTATTTT. Translated: CASSEIGPTDTQYF.

The V gene is TRBV5-4, the J gene TRBJ1-2; D is unclear. V lost 0 bases and J lost 4, with 16 bases in between. This CDR3 has 16 amino acids. Germline V lookup: CDR1 SGHNT, CDR2 YYREEE (reference sequence). The CDR3 nucleotides are TGTGCCAGCAGCTTGGCCGGGGTTACCCCGGGCTATGGCTACACCTTC. Amino acid sequence: CASSLAGVTPGYGYTF.

The table lists this clone with a count of one. J is TRBJ1-2 and V is TRBV6-5; 7 bases are a match to TRBD1. The germline V gene has CDR1 MNHEY and CDR2 SVGAGI. This CDR3 is built from 14 residues. V dropped 7 bases and J dropped 5; count of bases not matched to a gene: 10. CDR3 in amino acids: CASIQTGTVYGYTF. The CDR3 nucleotides read TGTGCCAGCATCCAGACCGGGACAGTTTATGGCTACACCTTC.